This T cell receptor beta chain was sequenced in a study of T cells expressing NK-cell markers. Looking at the study overall: It was sorted CD3+CD56+NKG2C+, CD3+CD56+NKG2C- and CD3+CD56-NKG2C+ T cells that supplied the TCR beta repertoires. Seropositivity for HCMV was found in seven of the eight sequenced donors, with one seronegative. Regarding the study as a whole: A range of roughly 1.0-8% of CD8+ T cells consisted of dominant NKG2C+ clonotypes in a handful of donors. The study found these clonotypes also leading the CD3+CD56-NKG2C+ fraction in a handful of donors.

Concerning this clonotype itself: The antigen is unknown.

This CDR3 region has 14 residues. No DNA is given; TCRdb re-called the 5' RACE reads and lists each CDR3 protein once. The sample features 140,000 or so distinct CDR3 sequences, with roughly 12% in its top ten. This TCR was recovered from a man in his late teens or twenties in good health. The V and J genes are TRBV12-3 or TRBV12-4 and TRBJ2-7. What was sequenced was blood T cells: a sorted CD56 or NKG2C T cell subset, CD4+ or CD8+ T cells, or bulk PBMC T cells (not recorded which). CDR3 protein: CASSFSGSSYEQYF.